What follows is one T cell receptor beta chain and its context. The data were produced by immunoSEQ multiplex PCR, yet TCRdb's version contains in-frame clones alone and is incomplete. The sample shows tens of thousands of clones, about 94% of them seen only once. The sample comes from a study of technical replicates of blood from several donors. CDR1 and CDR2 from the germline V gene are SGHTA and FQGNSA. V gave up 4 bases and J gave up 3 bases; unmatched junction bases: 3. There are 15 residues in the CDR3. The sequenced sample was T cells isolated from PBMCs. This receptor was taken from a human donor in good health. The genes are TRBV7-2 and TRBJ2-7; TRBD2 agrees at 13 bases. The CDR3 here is CASSYGTSGIYEQYF. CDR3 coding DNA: TGTGCCAGCAGCTATGGGACTAGCGGGATCTACGAGCAGTACTTC.